Listed below are T cell receptor beta chains from one sample, sequenced in a study of T cell repertoires in cytomegalovirus infection. MiXCR was run by TCRdb on the reads, yielding one entry per CDR3 protein. The sample shows 310,000 or so distinct CDR3 sequences, 17% of them seen only once. The sequenced material came from PBMCs. These receptors originate from a human donor in good health (CMV status not recorded). Some clones in this sample may be carry-over from other donors' samples. Both conserved end residues are part of each CDR3. Each record gives: CDR3 protein, CDR3 DNA, D gene, V gene, J gene, clone size. D genes are given only for firm matches. Clone size is stated in some rows and not others, as once, few, many or a class when expanded.

cdr3_aa: CASSPREGYLAGLNEQFF
cdr3_nt: TGTGCCAGCAGCCCGCGTGAGGGCTATCTGGCGGGGTTGAATGAGCAGTTCTTC
d_call: .
v_call: TRBV7-9
j_call: TRBJ2-1
clone_size: few

cdr3_aa: CASSSSRGYGYTF
cdr3_nt: TGTGCCAGCAGTTCGTCCAGGGGATATGGCTACACCTTC
d_call: .
v_call: TRBV28
j_call: TRBJ1-2
clone_size: .

cdr3_aa: CASRTTGGASYEQYF
cdr3_nt: TGTGCCAGCAGAACCACAGGGGGCGCGTCCTACGAGCAGTACTTC
d_call: TRBD1
v_call: TRBV6-2/TRBV6-3
j_call: TRBJ2-7
clone_size: .

cdr3_aa: CASSLTGIGYGYTF
cdr3_nt: TGTGCCAGTAGTTTGACAGGGATCGGCTATGGCTACACCTTC
d_call: TRBD1
v_call: TRBV19
j_call: TRBJ1-2
clone_size: .

cdr3_aa: CASRRGPYNSPLHF
cdr3_nt: TGTGCCAGCAGACGAGGACCTTATAATTCACCCCTCCACTTT
d_call: .
v_call: TRBV7-2
j_call: TRBJ1-6
clone_size: many

cdr3_aa: CASSLWGDRGSGYTF
cdr3_nt: TGTGCCAGCAGTTTATGGGGAGACAGGGGTTCCGGCTACACCTTC
d_call: TRBD1
v_call: TRBV12-3/TRBV12-4
j_call: TRBJ1-2
clone_size: few

cdr3_aa: CSGRPAGVQETQYF
cdr3_nt: TGCAGTGGTAGACCAGCGGGGGTTCAAGAGACCCAGTACTTC
d_call: TRBD2
v_call: TRBV20-1
j_call: TRBJ2-5
clone_size: .

cdr3_aa: CASSLDRGGQGETQYF
cdr3_nt: TGTGCCAGCAGCTTAGATCGTGGGGGACAGGGGGAGACCCAGTACTTC
d_call: TRBD1
v_call: TRBV11-2
j_call: TRBJ2-5
clone_size: many

cdr3_aa: CASSLTQTGHSYEQYF
cdr3_nt: TGTGCCAGCAGTTTGACCCAGACAGGCCACTCCTACGAGCAGTACTTC
d_call: .
v_call: TRBV12-3/TRBV12-4
j_call: TRBJ2-7
clone_size: few

cdr3_aa: CASSHRQGGTEAFF
cdr3_nt: TGTGCCAGCAGCCACAGACAGGGAGGAACTGAAGCTTTCTTT
d_call: TRBD1
v_call: TRBV7-2
j_call: TRBJ1-1
clone_size: many

cdr3_aa: CASSIVLAGTYEQYF
cdr3_nt: TGTGCCAGTAGTATAGTACTAGCGGGGACCTACGAGCAGTACTTC
d_call: TRBD2
v_call: TRBV19
j_call: TRBJ2-7
clone_size: .

cdr3_aa: CASSQDRVQPQHF
cdr3_nt: TGTGCCAGCAGCCAGGACAGGGTTCAGCCCCAGCATTTT
d_call: TRBD1
v_call: TRBV3-1
j_call: TRBJ1-5
clone_size: few

cdr3_aa: CAISETRDTGELFF
cdr3_nt: TGTGCCATCAGTGAGACGCGGGACACCGGGGAGCTGTTTTTT
d_call: .
v_call: TRBV10-3
j_call: TRBJ2-2
clone_size: .

cdr3_aa: CSARDLSGTVPTYEQYF
cdr3_nt: TGCAGTGCTAGAGATTTGAGCGGGACAGTGCCAACCTACGAGCAGTACTTC
d_call: .
v_call: TRBV20-1
j_call: TRBJ2-7
clone_size: .

cdr3_aa: CASSSAGWTSYEQYF
cdr3_nt: TGTGCCAGCAGCTCTGCCGGGTGGACATCCTACGAGCAGTACTTC
d_call: .
v_call: TRBV7-2
j_call: TRBJ2-7
clone_size: many

cdr3_aa: CASTKIGGGTGRNQETQYF
cdr3_nt: TGTGCCAGCACCAAGATAGGGGGGGGTACGGGACGGAACCAAGAGACCCAGTACTTC
d_call: .
v_call: TRBV6-1
j_call: TRBJ2-5
clone_size: .

cdr3_aa: CATTTGNTEAFF
cdr3_nt: TGTGCCACCACGACGGGGAACACTGAAGCTTTCTTT
d_call: .
v_call: TRBV10-3
j_call: TRBJ1-1
clone_size: .